This T cell receptor beta chain was found in a study of shared clonotypes between healthy human individuals. Study-wide findings and caveats: Non-shared clonotypes had lower generation probabilities than clonotypes shared by all four sorted-subset donors.

Deep-level assay runs were performed. As handled by the study authors: ImmunoSEQ supplied junction-only sequences lacking quality scores, so filtering was different. Measured with immunoSEQ multiplex PCR; TCRdb has only the in-frame clones, and not every one. V and J calls plus clone size are reproduced from that table; the DNA served to infer D and trimming. The sample carries about 600,000 clones, around 97% recorded once. Healthy adults negative for HIV, lacking recent acute infections or vaccinations, served as donors. A note on this clone: Its antigen is unknown.

V lost 0 bases and J lost 2, with 4 bases in between. This CDR3 is built from 13 residues. CDR1 and CDR2 (germline): SGHKS, YYEKEE (reference sequence). The source is a woman aged 25 to 45 in good health. The chain has TRBV5-5 and TRBJ2-3; no firm D call. Sample: naive CD4+ T cells sorted from blood. The sample's subset: CD45RA+ positively selected. Here the CDR3 DNA reads TGTGCCAGCAGCTTGGGGAACACAGATACGCAGTATTTT. This gives the protein CASSLGNTDTQYF. Filled out from reference TRBV5-5 and TRBJ2-3, the complete variable domain reads DAGVTQSPTHLIKTRGQQVTLRCSPISGHKSVSWYQQVLGQGPQFIFQYYEKEERGRGNFPDRFSARQFPNYSSELNVNALLLGDSALYLCASSLGNTDTQYFGPGTRLTVL.